Below, 2 T cell receptor beta chains from the same sample are listed, as sequenced in a study of shared clonotypes between healthy human individuals. Profiling relied on immunoSEQ multiplex PCR, and the TCRdb table lists in-frame clones only, not all of them. The sample comprises roughly 2.6 million clones, around nine tenths of which are singletons, and over 0.12% rests with the top ten. Sequenced: naive CD4+ T cells sorted from blood. The subset is: CD45RA+ positively selected. Every receptor here comes from a man aged 18-30 years in good health.

This sequence joins TRBV4-3 and TRBJ2-5; maybe TRBD1 (5 bases). Germline CDR1 is LGHNA and CDR2 is YSLEER. V gave up 6 bases and J gave up 2 bases, with 10 bases separating them. The CDR3 has 13 residues. The CDR3 coding sequence is TGCGCCAGCAGTCCAGGGAATCAAGAGACCCAGTACTTC. Translation gives CASSPGNQETQYF.

This clone turned up a few times. At the DNA level, this CDR3 is encoded by other sequences in the same sample as well. This chain joins TRBV6-1 and TRBJ1-2; 8 positions match TRBD1. Losses at the gene ends were 6 bases for V and 4 bases for J; bases not matched to a gene: 4. The CDR3 is 13 amino acids. Germline CDR1 MNHNS, CDR2 SASEGT. CDR3 in DNA: TGTGCCAGCAGCCGAACAGGGGGCTATGGCTACACCTTC. Translating gives CASSRTGGYGYTF.